The present TCR beta chain was sequenced within a study of beta chain features in type 1 diabetes. Study findings and constraints: Researchers report that Type 1 diabetes patients had moderately but significantly shorter TCRB CDR3s across all four CD4+ subsets.

Of the isolated RNA, all was reverse transcribed, and so the sequenced material was expressed TCRB transcripts. Reads from naive, central memory and regulatory T cell samples averaged around 4 million. Sequencing used immunoSEQ multiplex PCR; TCRdb keeps in-frame clones, though not all of them. The profile covers around 40,000 clones, with approximately 61% appearing a single time and less than 2% taken by the ten largest. A remark on this clone: What it binds is not known.

Sequencing used Tregs from blood. The source is a man aged 30 to 45 with type 1 diabetes. Some clones in this sample may be carry-over from other donors' samples.

The CDR3 reads CASRSTGWGGYTF. The DNA of the CDR3 is TGTGCCAGCAGGTCGACAGGGTGGGGTGGCTACACCTTC. The chain joins TRBV5-6 to TRBJ1-2, with 7 nucleotides matching TRBD1. This CDR3 is built from 13 residues. Looked up from germline, CDR1 is SGHDT and CDR2 is YYEEEE. Unmatched junction bases numbered 8, after V lost 5 bases and J lost 7 bases.